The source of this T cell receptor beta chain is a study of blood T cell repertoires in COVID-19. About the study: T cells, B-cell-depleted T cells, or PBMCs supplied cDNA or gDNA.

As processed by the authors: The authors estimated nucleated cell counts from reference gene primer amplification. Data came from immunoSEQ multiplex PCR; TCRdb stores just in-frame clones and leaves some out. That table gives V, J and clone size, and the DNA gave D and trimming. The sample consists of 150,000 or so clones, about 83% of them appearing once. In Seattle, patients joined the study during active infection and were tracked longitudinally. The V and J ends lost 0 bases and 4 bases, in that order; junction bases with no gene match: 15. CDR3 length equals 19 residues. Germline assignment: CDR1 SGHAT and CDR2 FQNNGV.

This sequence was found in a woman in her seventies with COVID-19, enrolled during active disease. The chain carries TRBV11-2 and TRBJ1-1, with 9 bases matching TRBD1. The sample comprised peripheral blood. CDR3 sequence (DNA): TGTGCCAGCAGCTTAGATCTCTACAGGGGGCGAATCAATGCCACTGAAGCTTTCTTT. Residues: CASSLDLYRGRINATEAFF.